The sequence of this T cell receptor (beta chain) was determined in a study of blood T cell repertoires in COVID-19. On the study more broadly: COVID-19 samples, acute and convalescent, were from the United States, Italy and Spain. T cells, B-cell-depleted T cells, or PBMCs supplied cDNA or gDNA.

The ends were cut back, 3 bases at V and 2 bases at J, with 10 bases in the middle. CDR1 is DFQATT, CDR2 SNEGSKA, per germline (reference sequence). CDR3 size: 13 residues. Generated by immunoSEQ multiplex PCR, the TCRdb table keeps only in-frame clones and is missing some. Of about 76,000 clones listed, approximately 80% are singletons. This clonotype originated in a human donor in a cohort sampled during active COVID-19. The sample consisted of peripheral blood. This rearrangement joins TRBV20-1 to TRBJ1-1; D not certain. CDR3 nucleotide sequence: TGCAGTGCTAGTCCGAAGCCCAACACTGAAGCTTTCTTT. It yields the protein CSASPKPNTEAFF.